The rows below give T cell receptor beta chains drawn from one sample of a study of quantifying T cell responses using KT2 cells. TCRdb itself ran the UMI-ligation and nested PCR reads through MiXCR, one entry per CDR3 protein. The data contain approximately 50,000 distinct CDR3 sequences, 9.5% to 13% of them singletons. Sequencing was carried out using PBMCs spiked with cells of the T cell clone KT2. The receptor source for this set is a human donor. The CDR3 runs from the conserved cysteine through the conserved F or W. D genes are given only for firm matches. Size tells how often a clone was seen (once, few, many) or the class of an expanded clone, and some rows leave it out.

TRBV18	TRBD2	TRBJ2-3	many	CASSRLKLAGDTDTQYF	TGTGCCAGCTCACGTCTAAAGCTAGCGGGGGACACAGATACGCAGTATTTT
TRBV5-1	TRBD2	TRBJ2-2	few	CASSLGTSGAGELFF	TGCGCCAGCAGCCTCGGGACTAGCGGGGCCGGGGAGCTGTTTTTT
TRBV29-1	TRBD1	TRBJ2-4	.	CSVEGTGSTKNIQYF	TGCAGCGTTGAGGGGACAGGGAGTACCAAAAACATTCAGTACTTC
TRBV12-3/TRBV12-4	TRBD2	TRBJ2-7	.	CASSSGLADSYEQYF	TGTGCCAGCAGTTCCGGACTAGCGGATAGTTACGAGCAGTACTTC
TRBV30	TRBD1	TRBJ1-1	few	CAWGDRANTEAFF	TGTGCCTGGGGGGACAGGGCAAACACTGAAGCTTTCTTT
TRBV7-2	.	TRBJ2-4	.	CASSFTVGQPIAKNIQYF	TGTGCCAGCAGCTTTACAGTGGGGCAGCCTATAGCCAAAAACATTCAGTACTTC
TRBV30	TRBD1	TRBJ2-1	many	CAWTGQGYNEQFF	TGTGCCTGGACGGGACAGGGGTACAATGAGCAGTTCTTC
TRBV28	TRBD1	TRBJ2-7	few	CASSGQGVSYEQYF	TGTGCCAGCAGTGGGCAGGGGGTTTCCTACGAGCAGTACTTC
TRBV20-1	TRBD2	TRBJ2-3	.	CSARDSRGGRADTQYF	TGCAGTGCTAGAGATTCGCGGGGGGGCCGTGCAGATACGCAGTATTTT
TRBV20-1	.	TRBJ1-5	.	CSAIDRGGGNQPQHF	TGCAGTGCTATTGATAGGGGCGGTGGCAATCAGCCCCAGCATTTT
TRBV12-3/TRBV12-4	.	TRBJ1-2	many	CASSFTGYNYGYTF	TGTGCCAGCAGTTTCACAGGGTATAACTATGGCTACACCTTC
TRBV7-2	TRBD2	TRBJ2-7	few	CASSPTGLARDEQYF	TGTGCCAGCAGCCCCACGGGACTAGCCCGAGACGAGCAGTACTTC
TRBV18	.	TRBJ2-1	many	CASSPPLVLATYNEQFF	TGTGCCAGCTCACCACCCCTCGTGCTGGCAACCTACAATGAGCAGTTCTTC
TRBV29-1	TRBD2	TRBJ2-1	.	CSVGSAASGRYNEQFF	TGCAGCGTTGGTTCGGCGGCTAGCGGGAGGTACAATGAGCAGTTCTTC
TRBV2	TRBD1	TRBJ1-5	.	CASSGGRTGLVSNQPQHF	TGTGCCAGCAGTGGGGGAAGGACAGGGTTGGTTAGCAATCAGCCCCAGCATTTT
TRBV6-5	.	TRBJ2-3	.	CASSLSGINTDTQYF	TGTGCCAGCAGTCTGAGCGGAATCAACACAGATACGCAGTATTTT